Listed below are T cell receptor beta chains from one sample, sequenced in a study of identical twins. One entry per CDR3 protein, called by TCRdb with MiXCR from the 5' RACE reads. The table has around 240,000 distinct CDR3 sequences, approximately 7% seen once; the top ten hold approximately 3.7%. The same sample was also used in a study of yellow fever vaccine responses in identical twins.

Sequencing used memory (CD45RO+) T cells sorted from blood. These receptors came from a woman younger than 35 in good health. Each CDR3 is given without its conserved first and last residue. Each record gives: J gene, V gene, clone size, CDR3 protein. Size is stated for part of the rows, as once, few or many counts, or as a class when the clone is expanded.

J gene: TRBJ2-2
V gene: TRBV5-1
clone size: many
CDR3 protein: ASSLEVGVTGELF

J gene: TRBJ2-3
V gene: TRBV5-1
clone size: .
CDR3 protein: ASSLGDSWGVNTQY

J gene: TRBJ2-2
V gene: TRBV11-2
clone size: .
CDR3 protein: ASSPVWGTGELF

J gene: TRBJ1-4
V gene: TRBV5-1
clone size: many
CDR3 protein: ASSSGTANEKLF

J gene: TRBJ2-3
V gene: TRBV12-3/TRBV12-4
clone size: many
CDR3 protein: ASSLVAGVDTQY

J gene: TRBJ2-7
V gene: TRBV7-8
clone size: many
CDR3 protein: ASSLIRGGDEQY

J gene: TRBJ1-1
V gene: TRBV27
clone size: .
CDR3 protein: ASSLHFQGNTEAF

J gene: TRBJ2-3
V gene: TRBV7-2
clone size: .
CDR3 protein: ASRWSGDTQY

J gene: TRBJ2-5
V gene: TRBV4-1
clone size: few
CDR3 protein: ASSPGRSRQETQY

J gene: TRBJ2-3
V gene: TRBV9
clone size: few
CDR3 protein: ASSVASGAGGTTDTQY

J gene: TRBJ2-1
V gene: TRBV4-1
clone size: few
CDR3 protein: ASSPQPWKTNNEQF

J gene: TRBJ1-1
V gene: TRBV29-1
clone size: many
CDR3 protein: SVGTDIMNTEAF

J gene: TRBJ2-5
V gene: TRBV2
clone size: .
CDR3 protein: ASSGHHRETQY

J gene: TRBJ2-1
V gene: TRBV7-6
clone size: .
CDR3 protein: ASSLEWARDEQF

J gene: TRBJ2-3
V gene: TRBV20-1
clone size: .
CDR3 protein: SASLGYPTDTQY

J gene: TRBJ2-5
V gene: TRBV6-5
clone size: many
CDR3 protein: ASSHGTGRGETQY

J gene: TRBJ2-2
V gene: TRBV28
clone size: many
CDR3 protein: ASSRAGTVKNTGELF